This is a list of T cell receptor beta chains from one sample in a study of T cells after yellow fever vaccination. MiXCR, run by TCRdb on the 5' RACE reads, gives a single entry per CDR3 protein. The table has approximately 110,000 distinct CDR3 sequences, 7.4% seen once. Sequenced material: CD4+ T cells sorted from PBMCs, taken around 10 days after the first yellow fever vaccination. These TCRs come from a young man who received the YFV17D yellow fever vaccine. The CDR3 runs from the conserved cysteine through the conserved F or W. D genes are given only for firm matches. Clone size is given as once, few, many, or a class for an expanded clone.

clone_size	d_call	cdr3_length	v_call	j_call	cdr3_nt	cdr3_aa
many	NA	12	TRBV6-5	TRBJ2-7	TGTGCCAGCAGGGAGCGGCGGGGCGAGCAGTACTTC	CASRERRGEQYF
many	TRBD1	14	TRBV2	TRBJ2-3	TGTGCCAGCAGTGAACAGGGGGGCACAGATACGCAGTATTTT	CASSEQGGTDTQYF
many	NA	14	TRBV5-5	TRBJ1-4	TGTGCCAGCAGCTTGGAGACCGGGGGGGAAAAACTGTTTTTT	CASSLETGGEKLFF
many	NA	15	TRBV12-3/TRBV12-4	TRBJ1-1	TGTGCCAGCAGTTTGCGGGGGATCATGAACACTGAAGCTTTCTTT	CASSLRGIMNTEAFF
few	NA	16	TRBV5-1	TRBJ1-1	TGCGCCAGCAGCTTGGAAGGGGTGCGGACGAACACTGAAGCTTTCTTT	CASSLEGVRTNTEAFF
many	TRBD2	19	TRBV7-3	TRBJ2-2	TGTGCCAGCAGCTCACCGGGACTAGAAAACTACGAGAACACCGGGGAGCTGTTTTTT	CASSSPGLENYENTGELFF
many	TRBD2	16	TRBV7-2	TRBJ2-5	TGTGCCAGCAGCTCCACTCGACTAGCGTCAGGAGAGACCCAGTACTTC	CASSSTRLASGETQYF
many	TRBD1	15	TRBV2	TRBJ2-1	TGTGCCAGCAGAGACAGGGGGCTCGTTAGGAATGAGCAGTTCTTC	CASRDRGLVRNEQFF
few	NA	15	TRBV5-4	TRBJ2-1	TGTGCCAGCAGCTTGAAGTCTCCAGCAAACAATGAGCAGTTCTTC	CASSLKSPANNEQFF
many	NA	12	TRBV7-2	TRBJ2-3	TGTGCCAGCAGCTACGTGGCAGATACGCAGTATTTT	CASSYVADTQYF